These T cell receptor beta chains were read from a single sample in a study of T cell responses to AZD1222 COVID-19 vaccine. TCRdb's copy holds only in-frame clones and misses some; the assay was immunoSEQ multiplex PCR. The table records about 140,000 clones, roughly 90% of them present only once. Specimen: peripheral blood, collected 28 days after the second AZD1222 dose. All receptors derive from an adult who received the AZD1222 COVID-19 vaccine. Each CDR3 is given with its conserved first and last residue. For some rows the clone size is stated as once, few or many, or as a class when expanded; others skip it.

V gene: TRBV6-5
clone size: -
CDR3 protein: CASSYRGAGPSGGYTF

V gene: TRBV24-1
clone size: -
CDR3 protein: CATSARQGARLAGGYTDTQYF

V gene: TRBV18
clone size: few
CDR3 protein: CASSPPPLADYEQYF

V gene: TRBV10-3
clone size: few
CDR3 protein: CATHPRDRGSYEQYF

V gene: TRBV5-1
clone size: once
CDR3 protein: CASSFTSGRGADTQYF

V gene: TRBV23-1
clone size: -
CDR3 protein: CASSQPPRDRAGGKEAFF

V gene: TRBV23-1
clone size: -
CDR3 protein: CASSLVPLATEQYF

V gene: TRBV19
clone size: -
CDR3 protein: CASSYSAGTGGRGNQPQHF

V gene: TRBV19
clone size: -
CDR3 protein: CASSMSASYEQYF

V gene: TRBV5-5
clone size: -
CDR3 protein: CASSYGQTYYEQYF

V gene: TRBV27
clone size: -
CDR3 protein: CASSLRAAPLNPFRSGYTF

V gene: TRBV3-1/TRBV3-2
clone size: -
CDR3 protein: CASSQDSASGMGRFF

V gene: TRBV7-9
clone size: -
CDR3 protein: CASSLGQINNEQFF

V gene: TRBV6-5
clone size: once
CDR3 protein: CASSYSTQGDQPQHF

V gene: TRBV28
clone size: once
CDR3 protein: CASSLGRGRTPLHF

V gene: TRBV6-1
clone size: -
CDR3 protein: CASSYRRDTEAFF

V gene: TRBV28
clone size: -
CDR3 protein: CASSLGGGRAYEQYF

V gene: TRBV12-3/TRBV12-4
clone size: -
CDR3 protein: CASSVRDSDSQYF

V gene: TRBV6-2/TRBV6-3
clone size: -
CDR3 protein: CASSQLAYEQYF

V gene: TRBV18
clone size: -
CDR3 protein: CASSSQGTSGRGNEQFF